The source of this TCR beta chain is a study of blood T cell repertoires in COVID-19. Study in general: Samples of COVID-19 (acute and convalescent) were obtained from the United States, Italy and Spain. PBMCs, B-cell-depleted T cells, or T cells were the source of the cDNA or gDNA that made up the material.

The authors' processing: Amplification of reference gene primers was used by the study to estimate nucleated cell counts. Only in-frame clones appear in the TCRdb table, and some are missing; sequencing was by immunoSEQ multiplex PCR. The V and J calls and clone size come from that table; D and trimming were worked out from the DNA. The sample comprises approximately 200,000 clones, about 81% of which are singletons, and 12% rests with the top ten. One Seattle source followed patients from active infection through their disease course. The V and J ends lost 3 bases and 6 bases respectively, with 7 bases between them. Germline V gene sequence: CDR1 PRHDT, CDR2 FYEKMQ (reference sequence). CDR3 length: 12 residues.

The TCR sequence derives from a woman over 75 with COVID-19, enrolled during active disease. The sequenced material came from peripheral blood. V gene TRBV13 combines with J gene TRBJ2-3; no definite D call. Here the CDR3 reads CASSFGTDTQYF. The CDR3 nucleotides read TGTGCCAGCAGCTTTGGTACTGATACGCAGTATTTT.